This T cell receptor (beta chain) was found in a study of OX40 agonist ivuxolimab in advanced cancers. Looking at the study overall: Ivuxolimab doses were 0.01, 0.1, 0.3, 1.5, 3 or 10 mg/kg every 2 weeks. It was permissible to have had prior anti-PD-1, anti-PD-L1 or anti-CTLA-4 therapy, and approximately 40% had some. Partial responses were seen in three patients, one with hepatocellular carcinoma and two with cutaneous melanoma.

TCRdb's table, derived via immunoSEQ multiplex PCR, lists solely in-frame clones and lacks some. Seen here are roughly 57,000 clones, roughly 87% observed once, and the top ten hold around 16%. The J segment lost 2 bases and the V segment lost 4 bases, leaving 7 bases of the junction unmatched. CDR1 and CDR2 from the germline V gene are MGHRA and YSYEKL. This CDR3 region has 16 residues. The sequencing here drew on CD4+ or CD8+ T cells sorted from blood, taken in a trial of the OX40 agonist ivuxolimab. The receptor's source is an adult with an advanced solid tumor such as melanoma, head and neck, liver or kidney cancer. The chain carries TRBV4-1 and TRBJ1-4, with TRBD1 matching over 7 bases. CDR3 region: CASSRGAGQTNEKLFF. In DNA, the CDR3 is TGCGCCAGCAGCCGAGGGGCGGGACAGACTAATGAAAAACTGTTTTTT.